The 30 T cell receptor beta chains listed next were all sequenced from one sample in a study of T cell repertoires in cytomegalovirus infection. TCRdb reanalysed the reads using MiXCR and keeps one entry per CDR3 protein. The sample holds approximately 700,000 distinct CDR3 sequences, approximately 34% seen once. Sequencing was carried out using PBMCs. The source of these receptors is a human donor in good health (CMV status not recorded). Some clones in this sample may be carry-over from other donors' samples.

This chain links TRBV5-6 with TRBJ1-5, with D tentatively TRBD1 (6 bases). Trimming removed 1 base at V and 2 bases at J, with 16 bases between. The CDR3 is 17 amino acids. In germline, CDR1 is SGHDT, CDR2 YYEEEE. The CDR3 region has the DNA TGTGCCAGCAGCTTGTGGGGGGGCGGAGGTGGCAATCAGCCCCAGCATTTT. Translating gives CASSLWGGGGGNQPQHF. The full variable domain, with the rest looked up from reference TRBV5-6 and TRBJ1-5, is DAGVTQSPTHLIKTRGQQVTLRCSPKSGHDTVSWYQQALGQGPQFIFQYYEEEERQRGNFPDRFSGHQFPNYSSELNVNALLLGDSALYLCASSLWGGGGGNQPQHFGDGTRLSIL.

This chain uses TRBV5-6 with TRBJ2-5, with TRBD2 matching over 7 bases. V shed 2 bases and J 2 bases; nucleotides not matched to a gene: 15. From germline, CDR1 is SGHDT and CDR2 YYEEEE. The CDR3 length is 18 residues. The CDR3 loop reads CASSFLTPLAAEQETQYF. CDR3 nucleotide sequence: TGTGCCAGCAGCTTTCTGACTCCGCTAGCGGCCGAACAAGAGACCCAGTACTTC.

The genes are TRBV3-1 and TRBJ2-7, with D possibly TRBD2 on 5 matching bases. There are 15 residues in the CDR3. Trimming pared 0 bases from V and 4 bases from J, leaving 13 bases between. CDR1 and CDR2 from the germline V gene are LGHDT and YNNKEL (reference sequence). As DNA, the CDR3 is TGTGCCAGCAGCCAAGAGCCTCGCTCGGGGTACGAGCAGTACTTC. It yields the protein CASSQEPRSGYEQYF.

There are a few counts of this clonotype. This chain links TRBV2 with TRBJ2-6; a weak D match, TRBD2 (6 bases). Per the germline V gene, CDR1 is SNHLY and CDR2 is FYNNEI. The CDR3 has 16 residues. Trimming cost V 5 bases and J 2 bases, with 13 bases left between them. This chain's CDR3 is CASSLSGGTGANVLTF. The CDR3 DNA sequence: TGTGCCAGCAGTTTATCTGGAGGGACTGGGGCCAACGTCCTGACTTTC.

This clonotype was counted a few times. The J gene is TRBJ1-2, the V gene TRBV20-1, with D possibly being TRBD1 (6 bases). Trimming removed 5 bases at V and 4 bases at J, with 20 bases between. From germline, CDR1 is DFQATT and CDR2 SNEGSKA (reference sequence). The CDR3 covers 15 residues. The CDR3 protein is CSASNRANGPYGYTF. Written as DNA, the CDR3 is TGCAGTGCTTCCAACAGGGCTAATGGGCCCTATGGCTACACCTTC.

This clonotype was counted only a few times. The rearrangement links TRBV7-2 to TRBJ1-1, with D possibly being TRBD1 (5 bases). V was trimmed by 5 bases and J by 6 bases, leaving 13 bases between them. The CDR3 contains 13 residues. CDR1 is SGHTA, CDR2 FQGNSA, per germline. In DNA form, the CDR3 reads TGTGCCAGCAGCCTCTGGACAAACCCTGAAGCTTTCTTT. Amino acids: CASSLWTNPEAFF.

This rearrangement joins TRBV29-1 to TRBJ2-4; tentative D call: TRBD1 (6 bases). CDR3 length: 14 amino acids. Germline V gene sequence: CDR1 SQVTM, CDR2 ANQGSEA. With 6 bases removed from V and 0 bases from J, the gap between germline ends came to 12 bases. The CDR3 region is CSVRDIIAKNIQYF. CDR3 coding DNA: TGCAGCGTCCGGGACATAATAGCCAAAAACATTCAGTACTTC.

The rearrangement links TRBV5-1 to TRBJ2-3; TRBD1 might be the D (6 bases). Looked up from germline, CDR1 is SGHRS and CDR2 is YFSETQ. V lost 0 bases and J 8 bases, leaving 7 bases between the germline ends. CDR3 size: 12 residues. The DNA of the CDR3 is TGCGCCAGCAGCTTGGAGGGGGTTACGCAGTATTTT. It translates to CASSLEGVTQYF.

This clonotype has a count of ten or more. In DNA form, the CDR3 reads TGTGCCAGCAGTTATGCGGGGTTGAGAGCTTTCTTT. It is translated as CASSYAGLRAFF. The J gene is TRBJ1-1, the V gene TRBV28, with D unclear. V lost 4 bases and J 10 bases, leaving 13 bases between the germline ends. The CDR3 spans 12 residues. The germline CDR1 and CDR2 sequences are MDHEN and SYDVKM.

This chain links TRBV28 with TRBJ2-2, with D perhaps given as TRBD1 or TRBD2 (7 bases each). The CDR3 loop spans 17 amino acids. CDR1 and CDR2 from the germline V gene are MDHEN and SYDVKM. Trimming left V 5 bases short and J 7 bases short, with 23 bases between. The CDR3 loop reads CASSTEGAGVIVGELFF. CDR3 DNA sequence: TGTGCCAGCAGTACGGAGGGGGCGGGAGTAATTGTCGGGGAGCTGTTTTTT. The full variable domain, with the rest looked up from reference TRBV28 and TRBJ2-2, is DVKVTQSSRYLVKRTGEKVFLECVQDMDHENMFWYRQDPGLGLRLIYFSYDVKMKEKGDIPEGYSVSREKKERFSLILESASTNQTSMYLCASSTEGAGVIVGELFFGEGSRLTVL.

The chain carries TRBV7-3 and TRBJ1-4; 7 nucleotides agree with TRBD1. This CDR3 has 13 residues. V gave up 7 bases and J gave up 8 bases; unmatched junction bases: 7. Germline V CDR1 and CDR2: SGHTA, FQGTGA. The CDR3 sequence: CASTRGQSEKLFF. CDR3 DNA: TGTGCCAGCACCCGGGGACAGTCAGAAAAACTGTTTTTT.

This clonotype was counted between two and nine times. The chain is built from TRBV28 and TRBJ2-3; perhaps TRBD2 as D (6 bases). V was clipped by 9 bases and J by 0 bases, with 10 bases between them. The germline gives CDR1 MDHEN, CDR2 SYDVKM. The CDR3 is 13 residues long. DNA for the CDR3: TGTGCCAGTGAGGGACTGAGCACAGATACGCAGTATTTT. Residues: CASEGLSTDTQYF.

This sequence joins TRBV7-2 and TRBJ1-2; maybe TRBD1 (6 bases). The germline CDR1 and CDR2 sequences are SGHTA and FQGNSA. V was clipped by 2 bases and J by 4 bases, with 11 bases between them. This CDR3 comprises 14 residues. The CDR3 region has the DNA TGTGCCAGCAGCTTAAGGGAGGGGGGCTATGGCTACACCTTC. It encodes CASSLREGGYGYTF.

The chain uses TRBV6-5 and TRBJ1-2; 7 bases align to TRBD1. The germline V gene encodes CDR1 MNHEY and CDR2 SVGAGI. This CDR3 spans 16 amino acids. V lost 0 bases, J lost 3 bases, and 7 bases stayed unmatched. Here the CDR3 reads CASSYSRGRGDYGYTF. The CDR3 bases are TGTGCCAGCAGTTACTCGAGGGGGCGGGGTGACTATGGCTACACCTTC.

Only a few counts were recorded for this clonotype. The V gene is TRBV12-3 or TRBV12-4, the J gene TRBJ2-2; possibly TRBD1 for D (5 bases). There are 13 residues in the CDR3. Trimming cost V 6 bases and J 6 bases, with 11 bases left between them. CDR3 in DNA: TGTGCCAGCAGCTCACAGGTGTCCGGGGAGCTGTTTTTT. It is translated as CASSSQVSGELFF.

This clonotype was seen a handful of times. J is TRBJ2-5 and V is TRBV20-1, with D unresolved. The CDR3 spans 10 residues. Trimming took off 7 bases at V and 1 base at J, with 4 bases between the two ends. CDR1 is DFQATT, CDR2 SNEGSKA, per germline (reference sequence). CDR3 amino acids: CSEGQETQYF. In DNA, the CDR3 is TGCAGTGAGGGCCAAGAGACCCAGTACTTC.

The chain uses TRBV9 and TRBJ2-3, with D tentatively TRBD1 or TRBD2 (5 bases each). V was trimmed by 1 base and J by 5 bases, leaving 17 bases between them. Germline V lookup: CDR1 SGDLS, CDR2 YYNGEE. This CDR3 is built from 16 residues. The chain's CDR3 is CASSVTGTATRDTQYF. CDR3 nucleotides: TGTGCCAGCAGCGTAACGGGGACCGCTACCCGAGATACGCAGTATTTT.

The chain carries TRBV19 and TRBJ1-5; no reliable D call. The CDR3 is 16 amino acids. The V end lost 3 bases, the J end lost 3 bases, and 15 bases lay between the germline ends. Germline values: CDR1 LNHDA, CDR2 SQIVND (reference sequence). The CDR3 is CASSIDTRSINQPQHF. The DNA of the CDR3 is TGTGCCAGTAGTATCGATACCAGGTCGATCAATCAGCCCCAGCATTTT.

This clonotype has just a few counts. A junction boundary mismatches the germline segment, possibly from a read error. The chain uses TRBV7-7 and TRBJ1-4, with 7 nucleotides matching TRBD1. CDR3 length equals 16 residues. Per the germline V gene, CDR1 is SSHAT and CDR2 is FNYEAQ (reference sequence). CDR3 in DNA: TGTGCTAGCAGCCGCCGACAGGGTCAACGTAATGAAAAACTGTTTTTT. The encoded protein is CASSRRQGQRNEKLFF.

This sequence joins TRBV20-1 and TRBJ2-7; the D is unclear. Germline V lookup: CDR1 DFQATT, CDR2 SNEGSKA (reference sequence). V was shortened by 1 base and J by 3 bases, with 13 bases between the two germline ends. CDR3 size: 14 residues. CDR3 DNA sequence: TGCAGTGCTAGAGCGCTCCAGGTTCGCTACGAGCAGTACTTC. Protein sequence: CSARALQVRYEQYF.

The chain is built from TRBV6-6 and TRBJ1-2; D gene ambiguous. In germline, CDR1 is MNHNY, CDR2 SVGAGI (reference sequence). The ends were cut back, 8 bases at V and 4 bases at J, with 11 bases in the middle. CDR3 length: 12 amino acids. The chain's CDR3 is CASLAAIYGYTF. In nucleotides, the CDR3 is TGTGCCAGCCTTGCGGCCATCTATGGCTACACCTTC.

This clonotype was detected only a few times. The gene calls are TRBV28 and TRBJ1-6, with no clear D. This CDR3 has 14 residues. V was pared by 5 bases and J by 10 bases, with 15 bases between. From germline, CDR1 is MDHEN and CDR2 SYDVKM. For the CDR3, the DNA is TGTGCCAGCAGTCTGACCGAACTCGGCTCACCCCTCCACTTT. It yields the protein CASSLTELGSPLHF.

V usage is TRBV28 and J usage is TRBJ1-5; D is ambiguous. Germline CDR1 is MDHEN and CDR2 is SYDVKM. CDR3 length: 16 residues. Trimming pared 6 bases from V and 7 bases from J, leaving 22 bases between. The CDR3 bases are TGTGCCAGCAGCCCTCGGTGGGTAGGGCGGGAGCAGCCCCAGCATTTT. It specifies CASSPRWVGREQPQHF.

The genes are TRBV29-1 and TRBJ1-2; 9 bases are shared with TRBD1. CDR3 size: 16 residues. Germline lookup yields CDR1 SQVTM and CDR2 ANQGSEA. V lost 4 bases and J lost 5; bases outside the gene matches: 14. In DNA, the CDR3 is TGCAGCGTTGCGGACAGGGGTATTATGGGGATATATGGCTACACCTTC. It encodes CSVADRGIMGIYGYTF.

This clonotype was picked up many times. This sequence joins TRBV28 and TRBJ2-2; D may be TRBD2 (6 bases). CDR3 size: 15 residues. Per the germline V gene, CDR1 is MDHEN and CDR2 is SYDVKM. The germline V and J ends were trimmed by 6 bases and 1 base, with 12 bases remaining between them. This CDR3 reads CASSLGGKNTGELFF. DNA for the CDR3: TGTGCCAGCAGCTTAGGCGGGAAGAACACCGGGGAGCTGTTTTTT.

The chain recombines TRBV6-1 with TRBJ1-1, with 9 bases aligning to TRBD1. The CDR3 sequence is 15 residues long. Losses at the gene ends were 7 bases for V and 1 base for J; bases not matched to a gene: 7. CDR1 MNHNS and CDR2 SASEGT come from the germline V gene. DNA for the CDR3: TGTGCCAGCAAACCACAGGGGGCGGGGAACACTGAAGCTTTCTTT. Protein: CASKPQGAGNTEAFF.

In its sample, this clonotype was seen a few times. This chain joins TRBV28 and TRBJ2-7; 8 bases align to TRBD2. The V segment lost 9 bases and the J segment 1 base; nucleotides outside the gene matches: 11. CDR1 is MDHEN, CDR2 SYDVKM, per germline. The CDR3 is made up of 15 amino acids. CDR3 in DNA: TGTGCCAGTTATGCTACTAGCGGTGGGTCCTACGAGCAGTACTTC. It specifies CASYATSGGSYEQYF.

This chain links TRBV6-2 or TRBV6-3 with TRBJ2-2, with TRBD2 identical over 12 bases. Unmatched junction bases numbered 5, after V lost 6 bases and J lost 6 bases. The CDR3 loop spans 15 amino acids. CDR1 is MNHEY and CDR2 is SVGEGT in the germline V gene. CDR3: CASRALAGGSGELFF. CDR3 nucleotide sequence: TGTGCCAGCAGAGCGCTAGCGGGGGGGTCCGGGGAGCTGTTTTTT.

This clonotype was recorded a few times. An end of the junction does not agree with germline; a read error may underlie this. The V gene is TRBV7-7, the J gene TRBJ2-5, with TRBD1 matching 10 bases. The CDR3 totals 17 residues. Germline V lookup: CDR1 SSHAT, CDR2 FNYEAQ (reference sequence). The DNA of the CDR3 is TGTGCTAGCAGCCCTTCCCTCCGGGACAGGGGAGGAGAGACCCAGTACTTC. Residues: CASSPSLRDRGGETQYF.

This clonotype came up a few times. The V and J genes are TRBV7-6 and TRBJ1-1; 7 nucleotides line up with TRBD1. Trimming took 4 bases from V and 2 from J; bases not matched to a gene: 7. Germline V gene data show CDR1 as SGHVS and CDR2 as FNYEAQ. The CDR3 has 15 amino acids. The CDR3 reads CASSSQGGGNTEAFF. CDR3 DNA: TGTGCCAGCAGCTCACAGGGAGGGGGCAACACTGAAGCTTTCTTT.